The 9 T cell receptor beta chains in this list originate from one sample, sequenced in a study of cytomegalovirus exposure and HLA in healthy donors. With 60 Vbeta and 13 Jbeta primers, the PCR was carried out. Profiled with immunoSEQ multiplex PCR; TCRdb holds only in-frame clones, not every one. Of 210,000 or so clones in the sample, 76% were seen once. The specimen sequenced was PBMCs. These TCRs come from a man between 18 and 29 years old in good health and CMV-seronegative.

This chain links TRBV5-1 with TRBJ2-7; 9 bases are shared with TRBD1. Germline CDR1 reads SGHRS; CDR2 reads YFSETQ. Trimming took 4 bases from V and 5 from J; bases not matched to a gene: 16. The CDR3 spans 17 residues. The CDR3, as DNA: TGCGCCAGCAGCCCCGGGACCGCCGGGACAGGGCACAACGAGCAGTACTTC. Its translation: CASSPGTAGTGHNEQYF.

This chain links TRBV29-1 with TRBJ1-4; 9 bases map to TRBD1. This CDR3 has 17 residues. V shed 6 bases and J 4 bases; nucleotides not matched to a gene: 15. Per the germline V gene, CDR1 is SQVTM and CDR2 is ANQGSEA. Written as DNA, the CDR3 is TGCAGCGTCATACCCGGGACAGGGATCGGACTTAATGAAAAACTGTTTTTT. It is translated as CSVIPGTGIGLNEKLFF. Together with reference TRBV29-1 and TRBJ1-4, the CDR3 gives the full variable domain: SAVISQKPSRDICQRGTSLTIQCQVDSQVTMMFWYRQQPGQSLTLIATANQGSEATYESGFVIDKFPISRPNLTFSTLTVSNMSPEDSSIYLCSVIPGTGIGLNEKLFFGSGTQLSVL.

J is TRBJ2-7 and V is TRBV28, with 11 nucleotides matching TRBD2. This CDR3 is built from 16 residues. Trimming removed 4 bases from V and 5 bases from J; junction bases left unmatched: 10. Germline CDR1 and CDR2: MDHEN and SYDVKM. CDR3 DNA sequence: TGTGCCAGCAGTTGGGTCCTAGCGGGAGGTTCGGACGAGCAGTACTTC. This gives the protein CASSWVLAGGSDEQYF. Filled out from reference TRBV28 and TRBJ2-7, the complete variable domain reads DVKVTQSSRYLVKRTGEKVFLECVQDMDHENMFWYRQDPGLGLRLIYFSYDVKMKEKGDIPEGYSVSREKKERFSLILESASTNQTSMYLCASSWVLAGGSDEQYFGPGTRLTVT.

The chain links TRBV5-1 to TRBJ2-7; perhaps TRBD2 as D (6 bases). The germline V and J ends were trimmed by 5 bases and 0 bases, with 30 bases remaining between them. The CDR3 totals 20 residues. CDR1 is SGHRS, CDR2 YFSETQ, per germline. CDR3 region: CASRLRWGGSDETSSYEQYF. Here the CDR3 DNA reads TGCGCCAGCAGGCTTCGATGGGGAGGCAGCGACGAAACGAGCTCCTACGAGCAGTACTTC.

Only one count was recorded for this clone. The chain is built from TRBV9 and TRBJ2-3, with D perhaps matching TRBD1 (6 bases). Germline V lookup: CDR1 SGDLS, CDR2 YYNGEE. The CDR3 spans 14 residues. V shed 0 bases and J shed 5 bases, with 10 bases lying between them. The CDR3 DNA reads TGTGCCAGCAGCGTAGTTCAGGGGCGAGATACGCAGTATTTT. It encodes CASSVVQGRDTQYF. The variable domain in full, completed from reference TRBV9 and TRBJ2-3, reads DSGVTQTPKHLITATGQRVTLRCSPRSGDLSVYWYQQSLDQGLQFLIQYYNGEERAKGNILERFSAQQFPDLHSELNLSSLELGDSALYFCASSVVQGRDTQYFGPGTRLTVL.

CDR3 nucleotides: TGTGCCAGCCAGGAACAGGCGAGCTCTGGAAACACCATATATTTT. Translating it yields CASQEQASSGNTIYF. The chain has TRBV19 and TRBJ1-3, with D perhaps matching TRBD1 (5 bases). Deletions cut 9 bases from V and 0 bases from J, with 15 bases between. The CDR3 consists of 15 residues. Germline CDR1 and CDR2: LNHDA and SQIVND (reference sequence).

This clone was detected only a few times. The chain is built from TRBV7-8 and TRBJ2-7, with 9 positions matching TRBD2. CDR3 length equals 15 residues. Germline V gene lookup returns CDR1 SGHVS and CDR2 FQNEAQ. The J segment lost 7 bases and the V segment lost 7 bases, leaving 14 bases of the junction unmatched. Here the CDR3 DNA reads TGTGCCAGCACCCTCCGGTTAGCGGGAGAAGGGGAGCAGTACTTC. As protein: CASTLRLAGEGEQYF. The full variable domain, in which reference TRBV7-8 and TRBJ2-7 provide the parts outside the CDR3, is GAGVSQSPRYKVAKRGQDVALRCDPISGHVSLFWYQQALGQGPEFLTYFQNEAQLDKSGLPSDRFFAERPEGSVSTLKIQRTQQEDSAVYLCASTLRLAGEGEQYFGPGTRLTVT.

The genes are TRBV2 and TRBJ1-6; 9 positions agree with TRBD1. The CDR3 is made up of 15 amino acids. V gave up 6 bases and J gave up 7 bases; unmatched junction bases: 7. Looked up from germline, CDR1 is SNHLY and CDR2 is FYNNEI. The CDR3 DNA reads TGTGCCAGCAGCCAACAGGGGGCGAGGAATTCACCCCTCCACTTT. Translated, it gives CASSQQGARNSPLHF.

In this sample, this clone turned up a few times. The V gene is TRBV27, the J gene TRBJ2-5; D is perhaps TRBD1 (5 bases). V was pared by 4 bases and J by 2 bases, with 11 bases between. The CDR3 runs 14 residues. Germline CDR1 is MNHEY and CDR2 is SMNVEV (reference sequence). DNA for the CDR3: TGTGCCAGCAGTTCAGCAGGGAATCAAGAGACCCAGTACTTC. It encodes CASSSAGNQETQYF.